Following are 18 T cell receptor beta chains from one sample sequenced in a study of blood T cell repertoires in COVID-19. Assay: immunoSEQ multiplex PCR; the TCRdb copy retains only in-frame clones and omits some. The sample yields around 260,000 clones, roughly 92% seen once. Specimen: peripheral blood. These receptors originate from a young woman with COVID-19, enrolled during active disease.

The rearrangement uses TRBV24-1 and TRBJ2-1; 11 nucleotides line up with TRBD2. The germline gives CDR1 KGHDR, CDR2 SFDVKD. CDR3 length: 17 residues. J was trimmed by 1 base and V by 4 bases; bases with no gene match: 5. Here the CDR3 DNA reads TGTGCCACCAGTGAGACTGGGACTAGCGGATCCTACAATGAGCAGTTCTTC. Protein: CATSETGTSGSYNEQFF.

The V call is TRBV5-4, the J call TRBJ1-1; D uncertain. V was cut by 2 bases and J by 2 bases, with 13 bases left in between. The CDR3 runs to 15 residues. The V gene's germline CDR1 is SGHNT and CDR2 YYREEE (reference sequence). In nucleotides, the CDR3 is TGTGCCAGCAGCTTTAACAGTGCTGGAAACACTGAAGCTTTCTTT. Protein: CASSFNSAGNTEAFF.

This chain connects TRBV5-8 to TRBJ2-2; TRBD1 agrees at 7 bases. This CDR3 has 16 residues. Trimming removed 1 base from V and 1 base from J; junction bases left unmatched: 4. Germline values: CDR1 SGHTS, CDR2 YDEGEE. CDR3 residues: CASSLNRGQNTGELFF. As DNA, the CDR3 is TGTGCCAGCAGCTTGAACAGGGGCCAGAACACCGGGGAGCTGTTTTTT.

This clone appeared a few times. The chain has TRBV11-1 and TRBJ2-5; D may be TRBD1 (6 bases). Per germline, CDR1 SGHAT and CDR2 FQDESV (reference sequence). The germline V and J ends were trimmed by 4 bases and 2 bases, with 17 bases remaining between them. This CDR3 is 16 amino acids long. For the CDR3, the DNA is TGTGCCAGCAGCTCGATCTGGGGGCCCCAACAAGAGACCCAGTACTTC. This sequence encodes CASSSIWGPQQETQYF. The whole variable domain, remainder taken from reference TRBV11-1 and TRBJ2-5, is EAEVAQSPRYKITEKSQAVAFWCDPISGHATLYWYRQILGQGPELLVQFQDESVVDDSQLPKDRFSAERLKGVDSTLKIQPAELGDSAMYLCASSSIWGPQQETQYFGPGTRLLVL.

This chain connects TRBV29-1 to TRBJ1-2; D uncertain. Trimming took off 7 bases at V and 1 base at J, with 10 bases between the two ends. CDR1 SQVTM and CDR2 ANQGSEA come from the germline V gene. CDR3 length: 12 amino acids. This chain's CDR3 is CSGSEGNYGYTF. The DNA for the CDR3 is TGCAGCGGGTCCGAGGGTAACTATGGCTACACCTTC.

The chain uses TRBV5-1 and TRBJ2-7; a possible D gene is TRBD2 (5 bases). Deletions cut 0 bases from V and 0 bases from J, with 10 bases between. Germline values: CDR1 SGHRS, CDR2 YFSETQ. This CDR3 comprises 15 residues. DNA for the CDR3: TGCGCCAGCAGCTTGGATGGAGGAGTCTCCTACGAGCAGTACTTC. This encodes CASSLDGGVSYEQYF.

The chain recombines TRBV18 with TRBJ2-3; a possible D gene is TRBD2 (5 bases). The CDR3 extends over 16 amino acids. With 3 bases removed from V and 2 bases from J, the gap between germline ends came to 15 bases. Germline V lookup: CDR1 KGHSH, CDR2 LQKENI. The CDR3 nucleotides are TGTGCCAGCTCACCTGGGAGTCGGCTAGTCACAGATACGCAGTATTTT. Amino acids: CASSPGSRLVTDTQYF.

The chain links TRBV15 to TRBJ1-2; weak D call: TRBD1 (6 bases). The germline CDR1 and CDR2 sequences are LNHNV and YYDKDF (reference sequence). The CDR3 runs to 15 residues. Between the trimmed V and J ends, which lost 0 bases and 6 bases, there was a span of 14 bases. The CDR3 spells CATSREVIQGNGYTF. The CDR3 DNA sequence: TGTGCCACCAGCAGAGAAGTCATACAGGGTAATGGCTACACCTTC.

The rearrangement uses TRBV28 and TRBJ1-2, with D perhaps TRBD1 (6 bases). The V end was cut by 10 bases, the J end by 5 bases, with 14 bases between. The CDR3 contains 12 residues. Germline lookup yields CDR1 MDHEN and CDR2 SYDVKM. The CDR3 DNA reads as TGTGCCACTTCGGACAGCAGGTATGGCTACACCTTC. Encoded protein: CATSDSRYGYTF.

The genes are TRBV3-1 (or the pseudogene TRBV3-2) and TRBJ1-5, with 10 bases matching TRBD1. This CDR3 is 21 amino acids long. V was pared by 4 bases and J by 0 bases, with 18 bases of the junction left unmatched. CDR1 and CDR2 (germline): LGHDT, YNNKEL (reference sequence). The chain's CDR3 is CASSPPGRQGALLYSNQPQHF. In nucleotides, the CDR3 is TGTGCCAGCAGCCCCCCGGGTCGACAGGGGGCACTCCTCTATAGCAATCAGCCCCAGCATTTT.

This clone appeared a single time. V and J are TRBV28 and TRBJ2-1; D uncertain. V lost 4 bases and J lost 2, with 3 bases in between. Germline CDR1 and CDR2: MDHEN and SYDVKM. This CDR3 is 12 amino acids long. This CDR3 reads CASSSTYNEQFF. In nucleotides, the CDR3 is TGTGCCAGCAGTTCTACCTACAATGAGCAGTTCTTC.

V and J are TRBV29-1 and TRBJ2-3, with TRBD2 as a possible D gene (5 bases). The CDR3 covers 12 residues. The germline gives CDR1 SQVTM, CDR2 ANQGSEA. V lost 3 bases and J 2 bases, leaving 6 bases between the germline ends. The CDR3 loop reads CSVERATDTQYF. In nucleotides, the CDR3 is TGCAGCGTTGAGAGGGCCACAGATACGCAGTATTTT.

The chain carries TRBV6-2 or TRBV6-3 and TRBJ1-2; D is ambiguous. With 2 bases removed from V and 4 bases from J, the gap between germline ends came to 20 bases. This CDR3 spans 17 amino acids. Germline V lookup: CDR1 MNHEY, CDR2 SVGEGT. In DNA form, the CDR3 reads TGTGCCAGCAGTTACCAAGTGCAGACCCGGTCAGGCTATGGCTACACCTTC. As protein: CASSYQVQTRSGYGYTF.

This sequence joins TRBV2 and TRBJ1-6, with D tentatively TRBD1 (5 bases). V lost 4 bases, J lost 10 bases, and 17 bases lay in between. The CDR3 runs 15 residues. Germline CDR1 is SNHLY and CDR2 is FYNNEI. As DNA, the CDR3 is TGTGCCAGCAGTGTCGGCGGGGCCTTGGGATCACCCCTCCACTTT. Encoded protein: CASSVGGALGSPLHF.

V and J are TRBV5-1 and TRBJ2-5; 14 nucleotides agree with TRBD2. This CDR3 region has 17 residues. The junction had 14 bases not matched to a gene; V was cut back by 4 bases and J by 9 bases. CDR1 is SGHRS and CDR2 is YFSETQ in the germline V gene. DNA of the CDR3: TGCGCCAGCAGCCACCGACTAGCGGGGGGGGGACTGGTGGCCCAGTACTTC. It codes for CASSHRLAGGGLVAQYF.

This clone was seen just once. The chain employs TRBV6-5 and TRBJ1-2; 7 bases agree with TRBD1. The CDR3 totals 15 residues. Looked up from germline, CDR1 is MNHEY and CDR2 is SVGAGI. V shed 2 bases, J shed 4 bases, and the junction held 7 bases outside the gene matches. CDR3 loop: CASSYRGGASYGYTF. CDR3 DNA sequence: TGTGCCAGCAGTTACAGAGGGGGCGCGAGCTATGGCTACACCTTC.

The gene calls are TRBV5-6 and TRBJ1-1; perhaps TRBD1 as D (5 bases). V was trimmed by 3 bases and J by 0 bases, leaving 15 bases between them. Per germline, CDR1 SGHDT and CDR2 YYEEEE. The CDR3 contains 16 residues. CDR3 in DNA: TGTGCCAGCAGCTCGGGGGTCGGCAGCTTGAACACTGAAGCTTTCTTT. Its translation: CASSSGVGSLNTEAFF.

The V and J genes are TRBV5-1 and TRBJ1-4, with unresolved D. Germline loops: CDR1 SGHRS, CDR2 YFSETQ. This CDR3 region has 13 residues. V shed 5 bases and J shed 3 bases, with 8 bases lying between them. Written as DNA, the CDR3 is TGCGCCAGCAGTGCGTTTCCTAATGAAAAACTGTTTTTT. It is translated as CASSAFPNEKLFF.